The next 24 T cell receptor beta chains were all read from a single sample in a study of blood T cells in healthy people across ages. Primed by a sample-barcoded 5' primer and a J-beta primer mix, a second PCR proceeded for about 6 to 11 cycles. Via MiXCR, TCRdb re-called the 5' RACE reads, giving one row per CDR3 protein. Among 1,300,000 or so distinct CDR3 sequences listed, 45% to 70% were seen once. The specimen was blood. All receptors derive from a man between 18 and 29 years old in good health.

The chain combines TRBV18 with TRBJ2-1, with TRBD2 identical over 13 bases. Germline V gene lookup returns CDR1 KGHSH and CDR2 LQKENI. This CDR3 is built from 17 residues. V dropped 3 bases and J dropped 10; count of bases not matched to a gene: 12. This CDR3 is CASSPLIGLAGDNEQFF. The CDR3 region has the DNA TGTGCCAGCTCACCCTTAATCGGACTAGCGGGAGATAACGAGCAGTTCTTC.

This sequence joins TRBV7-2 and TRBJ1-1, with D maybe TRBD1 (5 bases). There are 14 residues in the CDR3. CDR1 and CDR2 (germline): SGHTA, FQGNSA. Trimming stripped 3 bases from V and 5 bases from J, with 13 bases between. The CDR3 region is CASSFKRGETEAFF. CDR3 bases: TGTGCCAGCAGCTTTAAAAGGGGAGAGACTGAAGCTTTCTTT.

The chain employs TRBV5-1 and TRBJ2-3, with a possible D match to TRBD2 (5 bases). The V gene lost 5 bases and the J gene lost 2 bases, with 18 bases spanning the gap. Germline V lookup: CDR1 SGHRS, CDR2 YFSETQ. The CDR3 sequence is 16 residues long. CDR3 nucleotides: TGCGCCAGCAGTTTGTCCGGCGGGTTTTACACAGATACGCAGTATTTT. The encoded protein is CASSLSGGFYTDTQYF.

The chain's CDR3 is CASSQEWGISGNTIYF. For the CDR3, the DNA is TGCGCCAGCAGCCAAGAGTGGGGAATCAGTGGAAACACCATATATTTT. The rearrangement links TRBV4-1 to TRBJ1-3; D not resolved. CDR1 is MGHRA and CDR2 is YSYEKL in the germline V gene. V dropped 0 bases and J dropped 3 bases, with 12 bases sitting between them. The CDR3 length is 16 residues.

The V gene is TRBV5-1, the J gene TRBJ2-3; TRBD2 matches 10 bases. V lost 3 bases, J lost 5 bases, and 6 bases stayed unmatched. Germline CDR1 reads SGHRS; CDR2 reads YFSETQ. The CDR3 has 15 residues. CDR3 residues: CASSSIGTSVDTQYF. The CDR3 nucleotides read TGCGCCAGCAGCTCGATCGGGACTAGCGTAGATACGCAGTATTTT.

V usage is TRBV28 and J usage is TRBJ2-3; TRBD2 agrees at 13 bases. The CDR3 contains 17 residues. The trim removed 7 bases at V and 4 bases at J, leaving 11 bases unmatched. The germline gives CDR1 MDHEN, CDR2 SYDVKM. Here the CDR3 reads CASNERLAGGWPDTQYF. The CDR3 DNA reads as TGTGCCAGCAACGAGCGACTAGCGGGGGGCTGGCCAGATACGCAGTATTTT.

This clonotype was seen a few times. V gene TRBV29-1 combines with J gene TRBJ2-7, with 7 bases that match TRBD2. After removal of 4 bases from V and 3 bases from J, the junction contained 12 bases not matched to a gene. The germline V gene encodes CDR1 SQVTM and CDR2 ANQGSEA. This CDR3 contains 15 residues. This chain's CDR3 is CSVGPGGVADYEQYF. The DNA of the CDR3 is TGCAGCGTTGGGCCTGGGGGGGTAGCGGACTACGAGCAGTACTTC.

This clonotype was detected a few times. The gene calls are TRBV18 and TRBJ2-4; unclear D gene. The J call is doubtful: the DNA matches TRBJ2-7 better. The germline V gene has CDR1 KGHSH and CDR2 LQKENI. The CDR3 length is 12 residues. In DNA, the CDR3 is TGTGCCAGCTCACCGAGCAGTGACGAGCAGTACTTC. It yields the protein CASSPSSDEQYF.

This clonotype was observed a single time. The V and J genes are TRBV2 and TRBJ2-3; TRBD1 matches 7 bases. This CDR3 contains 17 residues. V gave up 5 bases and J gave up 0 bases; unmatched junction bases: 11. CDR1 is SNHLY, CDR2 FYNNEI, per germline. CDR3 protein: CASSKHQPGQSTDTQYF. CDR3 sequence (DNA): TGTGCCAGCAGTAAACACCAACCGGGACAGAGCACAGATACGCAGTATTTT.

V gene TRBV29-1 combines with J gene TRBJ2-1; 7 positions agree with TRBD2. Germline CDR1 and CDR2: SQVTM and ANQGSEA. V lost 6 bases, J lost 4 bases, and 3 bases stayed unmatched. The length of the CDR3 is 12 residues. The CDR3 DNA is TGCAGCGTGAGCGGGGCTTACAATGAGCAGTTCTTC. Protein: CSVSGAYNEQFF.

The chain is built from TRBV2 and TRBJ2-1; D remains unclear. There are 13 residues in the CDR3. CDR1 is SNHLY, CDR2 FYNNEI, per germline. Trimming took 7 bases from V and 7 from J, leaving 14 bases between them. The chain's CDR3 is CASNPYLWNEQFF. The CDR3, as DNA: TGTGCCAGCAACCCGTACTTATGGAATGAGCAGTTCTTC.

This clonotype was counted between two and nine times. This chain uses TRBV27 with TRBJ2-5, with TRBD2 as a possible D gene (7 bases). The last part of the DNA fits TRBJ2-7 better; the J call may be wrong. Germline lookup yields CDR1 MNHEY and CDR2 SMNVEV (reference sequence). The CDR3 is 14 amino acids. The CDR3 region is CASSSKGGQYEQYF. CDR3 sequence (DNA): TGTGCCAGCAGTTCGAAGGGGGGGCAGTACGAGCAGTACTTC.

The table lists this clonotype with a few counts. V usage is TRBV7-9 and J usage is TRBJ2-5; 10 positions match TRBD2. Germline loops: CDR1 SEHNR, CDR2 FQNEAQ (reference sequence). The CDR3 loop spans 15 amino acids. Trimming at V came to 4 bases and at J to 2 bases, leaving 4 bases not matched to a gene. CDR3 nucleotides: TGTGCCAGCAGCTCCGGGACTAGCGCTCAAGAGACCCAGTACTTC. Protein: CASSSGTSAQETQYF.

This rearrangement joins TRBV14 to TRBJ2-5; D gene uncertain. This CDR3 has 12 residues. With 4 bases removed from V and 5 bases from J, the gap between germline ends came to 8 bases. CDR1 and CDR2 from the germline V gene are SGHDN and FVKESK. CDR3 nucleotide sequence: TGTGCCAGCAGCCGCTCCCGGGAGACCCAGTACTTC. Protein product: CASSRSRETQYF.

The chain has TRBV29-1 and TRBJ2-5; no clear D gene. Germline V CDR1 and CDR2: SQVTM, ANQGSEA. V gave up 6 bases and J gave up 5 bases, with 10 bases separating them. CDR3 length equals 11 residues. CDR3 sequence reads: CSVVWAETQYF. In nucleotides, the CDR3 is TGCAGCGTGGTATGGGCGGAGACCCAGTACTTC.

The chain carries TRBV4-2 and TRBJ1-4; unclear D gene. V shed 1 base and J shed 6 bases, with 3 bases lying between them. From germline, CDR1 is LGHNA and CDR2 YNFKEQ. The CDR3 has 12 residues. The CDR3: CASSQGDEKLFF. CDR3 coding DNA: TGTGCCAGCAGCCAAGGAGATGAAAAACTGTTTTTT.

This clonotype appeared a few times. The CDR3 coding sequence is TGCGCCAGCAGCCAAGATTCAGGACTCAATGAAAAACTGTTTTTT. It translates to CASSQDSGLNEKLFF. V gene TRBV4-3 combines with J gene TRBJ1-4; no reliable D call. This CDR3 contains 15 residues. V was clipped by 0 bases and J by 5 bases, with 10 bases between them. Looked up from germline, CDR1 is LGHNA and CDR2 is YSLEER.

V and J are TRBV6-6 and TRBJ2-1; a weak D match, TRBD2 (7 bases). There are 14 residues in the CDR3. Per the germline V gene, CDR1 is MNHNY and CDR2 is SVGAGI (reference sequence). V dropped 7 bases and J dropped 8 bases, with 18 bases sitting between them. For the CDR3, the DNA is TGTGCCAGCATCGATGGGGGGGCAGGCGATGAGCAGTTCTTC. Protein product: CASIDGGAGDEQFF.

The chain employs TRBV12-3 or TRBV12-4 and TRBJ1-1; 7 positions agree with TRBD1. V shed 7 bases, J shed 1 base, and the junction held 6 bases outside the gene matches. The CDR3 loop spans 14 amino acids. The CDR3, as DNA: TGTGCCAGCACCCTGGGACAGCGGAACACTGAAGCTTTCTTT. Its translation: CASTLGQRNTEAFF.

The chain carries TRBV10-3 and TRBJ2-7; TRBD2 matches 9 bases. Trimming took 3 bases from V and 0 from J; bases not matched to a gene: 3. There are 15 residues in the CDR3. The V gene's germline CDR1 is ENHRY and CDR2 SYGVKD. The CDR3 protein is CAISDPSGTSYEQYF. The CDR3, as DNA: TGTGCCATCAGTGACCCTAGCGGGACCTCCTACGAGCAGTACTTC.

Here the CDR3 reads CSARSINLDSQETQYF. In DNA form, the CDR3 reads TGCAGTGCTAGAAGCATAAACCTGGACAGCCAAGAGACCCAGTACTTC. The J gene is TRBJ2-5, the V gene TRBV20-1; possibly TRBD1 for D (6 bases). The germline V gene has CDR1 DFQATT and CDR2 SNEGSKA (reference sequence). CDR3 length: 16 amino acids. Trimming pared 2 bases from V and 1 base from J, leaving 17 bases between.

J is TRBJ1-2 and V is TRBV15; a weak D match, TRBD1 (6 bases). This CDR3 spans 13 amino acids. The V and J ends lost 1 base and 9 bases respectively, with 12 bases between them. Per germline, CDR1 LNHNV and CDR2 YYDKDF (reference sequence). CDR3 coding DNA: TGTGCCACCAGCAGAGTGAACAGGGAACGCTACACCTTC. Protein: CATSRVNRERYTF.

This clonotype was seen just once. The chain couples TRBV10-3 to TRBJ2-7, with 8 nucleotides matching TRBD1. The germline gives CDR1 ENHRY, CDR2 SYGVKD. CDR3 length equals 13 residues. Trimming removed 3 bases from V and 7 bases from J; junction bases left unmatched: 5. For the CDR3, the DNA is TGTGCCATCAGTGAAGTCAGGGGGCAGGAGCAGTACTTC. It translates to CAISEVRGQEQYF.

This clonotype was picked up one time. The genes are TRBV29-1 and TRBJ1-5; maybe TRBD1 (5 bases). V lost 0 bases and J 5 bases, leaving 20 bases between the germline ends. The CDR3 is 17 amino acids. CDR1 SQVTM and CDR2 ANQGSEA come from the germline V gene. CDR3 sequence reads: CSVEDPGGGTGHQPQHF. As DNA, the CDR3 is TGCAGCGTTGAAGATCCCGGGGGGGGTACGGGGCATCAGCCCCAGCATTTT.